These T cell receptor beta chains were read from a single sample in a study of T cell responses to AZD1222 COVID-19 vaccine. The protocol was immunoSEQ multiplex PCR, while the TCRdb copy is restricted to in-frame clones and leaves out a portion. The table shows fewer than 150,000 clones, with nearly 90% occurring only once. Specimen: peripheral blood, collected 28 days after the second AZD1222 dose. The receptor set was obtained from an adult who received the AZD1222 COVID-19 vaccine. CDR3s include the opening cysteine and the closing phenylalanine or tryptophan. D genes are given only for firm matches. Size values are once, few and many counts, or a class for expanded clones, and some rows have none.

TRBJ2-1,-,TRBV5-1,-,15,TGCGCCAGCAGCTTAGCCCTCGATGGGTACAATGAGCAGTTCTTC,CASSLALDGYNEQFF
TRBJ1-4,-,TRBV7-2,-,14,TGTGCCAGCAGCTTAGCAGGGGCCCATGAAAAACTGTTTTTT,CASSLAGAHEKLFF
TRBJ1-1,-,TRBV11-3,-,16,TGTGCCAGCAGCTCCCGGACGTCTGGGGGGAACACTGAAGCTTTCTTT,CASSSRTSGGNTEAFF
TRBJ2-7,-,TRBV4-2,-,13,TGTGCCAGCAGCCAAGCCCCCCCCTACGAGCAGTACTTC,CASSQAPPYEQYF
TRBJ2-1,-,TRBV5-3,-,11,TGTGCCAGAAGCCTAGGACTAAAGCAGTTCTTC,CARSLGLKQFF
TRBJ2-7,-,TRBV27,-,13,TGTGCCAGCAGGGGATTATCAGGGTACGAGCAGTACTTC,CASRGLSGYEQYF
TRBJ1-2,-,TRBV5-1,-,15,TGCGCCAGCAGCTTGGTACCAGGGCGGGACTATGGCTACACCTTC,CASSLVPGRDYGYTF
TRBJ1-5,-,TRBV12-3/TRBV12-4,-,12,TGTGCCACCTCTAGGGCCTATCAGCCCCAGCATTTT,CATSRAYQPQHF
TRBJ1-3,-,TRBV7-2,-,16,TGTGCCAGCAGCTTAAGGGGTAGCGTTGCTGGAAACACCATATATTTT,CASSLRGSVAGNTIYF
TRBJ1-1,-,TRBV15,-,15,TGTGCCACCAGCAGAGATGGTATATCGAACACTGAAGCTTTCTTT,CATSRDGISNTEAFF
TRBJ2-2,-,TRBV5-4,once,15,TGTGCCAGCAGCTTGGGGGCCCTTCAACGAGGGGAGCTGTTTTTT,CASSLGALQRGELFF
TRBJ1-2,-,TRBV12-3/TRBV12-4,-,13,TGTGCCAGCAGTTTATCGGGGGCAGACGGCTACACCTTC,CASSLSGADGYTF
TRBJ1-4,-,TRBV5-5,-,19,TGTGCCAGCAGCTTGGCCTTTAGTATGGGGTTTTCAACTAATGAAAAACTGTTTTTT,CASSLAFSMGFSTNEKLFF
TRBJ1-2,TRBD1,TRBV3-1/TRBV3-2,-,14,TGTGCCAGCAGCCAAGGACAGGGAAAAGATGGCTACACCTTC,CASSQGQGKDGYTF
TRBJ2-7,-,TRBV10-3,once,12,TGTGCCACCACCCAGGGTTTCTACGAGCAGTACTTC,CATTQGFYEQYF
TRBJ1-1,-,TRBV7-8,-,17,TGTGCCAGCAGCCCGGCCCCCCAGGGAGTGGAAAACACTGAAGCTTTCTTT,CASSPAPQGVENTEAFF
TRBJ2-7,-,TRBV5-1,-,16,TGCGCCAGCTCGGAAGTCCCTAGCGAGAGATCCTACGAGCAGTACTTC,CASSEVPSERSYEQYF
TRBJ1-2,-,TRBV5-1,-,15,TGCGCCAGCAGCTCCCTCCGAGGGCAGGGGAATGGCTACACCTTC,CASSSLRGQGNGYTF
TRBJ2-5,-,TRBV4-1,-,14,TGCGCCAGCAGCCAAGAACAGGGTAGGGAGACCCAGTACTTC,CASSQEQGRETQYF
TRBJ1-2,TRBD1,TRBV19,-,17,TGTGCCAGTAGTATATGGACAGGGGGCCCCGGATTCTATGGCTACACCTTC,CASSIWTGGPGFYGYTF
TRBJ2-7,TRBD1,TRBV5-3,-,16,TGTGCCAGAAGCTGTACGAGACAGGGTGTTTCCTACGAGCAGTACTTC,CARSCTRQGVSYEQYF
TRBJ1-5,-,TRBV18,-,13,TGTGCCAGCTCTCAGTCGGAACATCAGCCCCAGCATTTT,CASSQSEHQPQHF
TRBJ2-7,-,TRBV23-1,-,12,TGCGCCAGCTTCGGAATACCCTACGAGCAGTACTTC,CASFGIPYEQYF
TRBJ2-1,TRBD1,TRBV11-2,-,14,TGTGCCAGCAGCTTAGGACAGGGGTGGAATGAGCAGTTCTTC,CASSLGQGWNEQFF
TRBJ1-5,-,TRBV19,once,12,TGTGCCAGTAGTCTTTTAGATCAGCCCCAGCATTTT,CASSLLDQPQHF
TRBJ2-7,TRBD1,TRBV5-5,-,16,TGTGCCAGCAGCAAAGGCCGGCAGGGGGCCCCCTACGAGCAGTACTTC,CASSKGRQGAPYEQYF
TRBJ1-4,-,TRBV7-9,-,14,TGTGCCAGCAGCTTAGCCGGAACTAGTGAAAAACTGTTTTTT,CASSLAGTSEKLFF
TRBJ1-5,-,TRBV7-9,-,13,TGTGCCAGCAGCTTAGAGGCGAATCAGCCCCAGCATTTT,CASSLEANQPQHF
TRBJ2-2,TRBD1,TRBV10-3,-,15,TGTGCCATCAGCGCCGGGACAGCAAACACCGGGGAGCTGTTTTTT,CAISAGTANTGELFF
TRBJ1-3,-,TRBV4-2,-,16,TGTGCCAGCAGCTTTCAGGGGCCAAACTCTGGAAACACCATATATTTT,CASSFQGPNSGNTIYF
TRBJ1-5,-,TRBV11-3,-,13,TGTGCCAGCAGCCCGGGGGGAAGTCAGCCCCAGCATTTT,CASSPGGSQPQHF
TRBJ2-7,-,TRBV30,few,12,TGTGCCTGGACCGGGAGCTCCTACGAGCAGTACTTC,CAWTGSSYEQYF
TRBJ2-3,-,TRBV7-8,-,14,TGTGCCAGCTTACAGGGTACGGTCACAGATACGCAGTATTTT,CASLQGTVTDTQYF
TRBJ2-1,TRBD2,TRBV5-1,-,16,TGCGCCAGCAGCTTGGCGCCTAGCGGGGGCTACAATGAGCAGTTCTTC,CASSLAPSGGYNEQFF
TRBJ2-3,-,TRBV13,-,15,TGTGCCAGCAGCTCCCTCAGGGGAGGCGCAGATACGCAGTATTTT,CASSSLRGGADTQYF
TRBJ1-1,-,TRBV19,-,15,TGTGCCAGTAGTATAGTTTTCTCCGCTACAGGGCGAGCTTTCTTT,CASSIVFSATGRAFF
TRBJ1-4,TRBD1,TRBV7-9,-,13,TGTGCCAGCAGCTCTGACAGGGGCGGAAAACTGTTTTTT,CASSSDRGGKLFF
TRBJ2-1,TRBD2,TRBV5-4,-,18,TGTGCCAGCAGCTTGATGGGACTAGCGGCCAGGAAGAACAATGAGCAGTTCTTC,CASSLMGLAARKNNEQFF
TRBJ1-5,-,TRBV6-2/TRBV6-3,-,16,TGTGCCAGCAGCAAAGGAGGGGAAGGGGGTAATCAGCCCCAGCATTTT,CASSKGGEGGNQPQHF
TRBJ2-1,TRBD2,TRBV7-6,-,14,TGTGCCAGCAGCTTAGGACTAGCGGGATTTGAGCAGTTCTTC,CASSLGLAGFEQFF
TRBJ2-7,TRBD2,TRBV16,-,12,TGTGCCAGCAGCCAGGGAGGGAACGAGCAGTACTTC,CASSQGGNEQYF
TRBJ1-1,TRBD1,TRBV10-3,-,13,TGTGCCATCAGAATAGGGGGCGAAACTGAAGCTTTCTTT,CAIRIGGETEAFF
TRBJ2-1,TRBD2,TRBV10-3,once,13,TGTGCCATCAGACCCGGACTAGCGGGACAGGGGTTCTTC,CAIRPGLAGQGFF
TRBJ1-3,-,TRBV3-1/TRBV3-2,-,19,TGTGCCAGCAGCCAAGATAGGGTCGGGGCGGCGAGCTCTGGAAACACCATATATTTT,CASSQDRVGAASSGNTIYF
TRBJ2-6,-,TRBV27,-,20,TGTGCCAGCAGTCCCTTGGTGCGGGAAGGATTAAAGTCTGGGGCCAACGTCCTGACTTTC,CASSPLVREGLKSGANVLTF
TRBJ2-5,-,TRBV29-1,-,13,TGCAGCGTTGAGGCAGCAGTGTCAGGGTCCCAGTACTTC,CSVEAAVSGSQYF
TRBJ2-1,-,TRBV15,-,14,TGTGCCACCAGCAGAGATAGTCTCTCTGGGGCCCGGTTCTTC,CATSRDSLSGARFF
TRBJ1-1,-,TRBV5-1,-,14,TGCGCCAGCAGCACCAGGGCGGGGAACACTGAAGCTTTCTTT,CASSTRAGNTEAFF
TRBJ2-5,-,TRBV6-5,-,15,TGTGCCAGCAGTTCAGCAGGGTTGGCACAAGAGACCCAGTACTTC,CASSSAGLAQETQYF
TRBJ2-1,TRBD2,TRBV19,-,18,TGTGCCAGTAGTGGGGGACTAGCGGGAGGGCGTTTGATGAATGAGCAGTTCTTC,CASSGGLAGGRLMNEQFF
TRBJ1-1,-,TRBV7-9,-,14,TGTGCCAGCAGCCTGGGGGCCGGGAACACTGAAGCTTTCTTT,CASSLGAGNTEAFF
TRBJ1-4,-,TRBV28,-,14,TGTGCCAGCAGTAGACCCCCTGGCAATGAAAAACTGTTTTTT,CASSRPPGNEKLFF
TRBJ1-5,-,TRBV4-1,-,16,TGCGCCAGCAGCCAGGCCTCCGGGGGTCGCAATCAGCCCCAGCATTTT,CASSQASGGRNQPQHF
TRBJ1-2,TRBD1,TRBV4-3,-,15,TGCGCCAGCAGCCAAGATCAGGGGGCAGCCTATGGCTACACCTTC,CASSQDQGAAYGYTF
TRBJ1-1,-,TRBV6-2/TRBV6-3,-,13,TGTGCCAGCAGTTACCCCATGAACACTGAAGCTTTCTTT,CASSYPMNTEAFF
TRBJ1-3,-,TRBV4-3,-,15,TGCGCCAGCAGTTACGGGGGGGCTGGTGGAAACACCATATATTTT,CASSYGGAGGNTIYF
TRBJ1-5,-,TRBV5-1,-,13,TGCGCCAGCAGCTTGGAAGACAATCAGCCCCAGCATTTT,CASSLEDNQPQHF